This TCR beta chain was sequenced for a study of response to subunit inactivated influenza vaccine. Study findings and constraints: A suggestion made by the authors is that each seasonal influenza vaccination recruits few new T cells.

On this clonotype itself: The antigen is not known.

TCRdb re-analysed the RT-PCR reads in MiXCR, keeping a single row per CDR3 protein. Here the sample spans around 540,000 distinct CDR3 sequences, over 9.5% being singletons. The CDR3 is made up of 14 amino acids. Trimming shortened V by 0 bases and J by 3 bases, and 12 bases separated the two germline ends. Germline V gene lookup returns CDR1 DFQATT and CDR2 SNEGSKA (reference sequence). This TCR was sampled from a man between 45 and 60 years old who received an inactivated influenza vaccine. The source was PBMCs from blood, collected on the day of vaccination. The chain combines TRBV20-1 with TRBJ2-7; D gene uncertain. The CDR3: CSARDIARVYEQYF. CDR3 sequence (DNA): TGCAGTGCTAGAGATATCGCCAGAGTCTACGAGCAGTACTTC.